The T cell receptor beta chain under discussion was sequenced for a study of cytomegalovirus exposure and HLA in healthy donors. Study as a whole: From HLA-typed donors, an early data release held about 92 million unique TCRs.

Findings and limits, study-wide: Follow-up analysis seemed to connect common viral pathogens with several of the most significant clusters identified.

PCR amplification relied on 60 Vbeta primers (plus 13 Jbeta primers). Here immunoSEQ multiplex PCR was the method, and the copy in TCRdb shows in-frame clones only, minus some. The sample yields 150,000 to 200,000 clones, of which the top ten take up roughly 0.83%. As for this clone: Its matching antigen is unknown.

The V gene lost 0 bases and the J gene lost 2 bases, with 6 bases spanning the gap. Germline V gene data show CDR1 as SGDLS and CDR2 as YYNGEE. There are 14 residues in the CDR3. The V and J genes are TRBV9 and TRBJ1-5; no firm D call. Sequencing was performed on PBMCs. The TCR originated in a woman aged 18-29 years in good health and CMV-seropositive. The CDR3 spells CASSVGLGNQPQHF. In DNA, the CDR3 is TGTGCCAGCAGCGTAGGGCTTGGCAATCAGCCCCAGCATTTT.